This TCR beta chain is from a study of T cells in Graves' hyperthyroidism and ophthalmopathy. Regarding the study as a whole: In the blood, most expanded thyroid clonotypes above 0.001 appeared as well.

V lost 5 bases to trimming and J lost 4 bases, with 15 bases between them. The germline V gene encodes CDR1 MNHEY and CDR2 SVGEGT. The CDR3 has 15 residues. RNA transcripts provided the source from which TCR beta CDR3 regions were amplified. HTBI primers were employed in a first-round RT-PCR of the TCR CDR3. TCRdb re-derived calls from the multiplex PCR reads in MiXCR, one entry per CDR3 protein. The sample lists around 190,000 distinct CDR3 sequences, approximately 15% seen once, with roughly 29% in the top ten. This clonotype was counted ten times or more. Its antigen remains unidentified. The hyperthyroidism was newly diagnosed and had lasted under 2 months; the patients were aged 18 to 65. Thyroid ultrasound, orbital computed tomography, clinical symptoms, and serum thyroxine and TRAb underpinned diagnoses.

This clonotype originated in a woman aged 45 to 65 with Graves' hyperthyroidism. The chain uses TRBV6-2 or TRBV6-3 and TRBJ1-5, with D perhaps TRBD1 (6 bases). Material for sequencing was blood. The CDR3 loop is CASSGTGRGNQPQHF. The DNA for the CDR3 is TGTGCCAGCAGTGGCACAGGGAGAGGTAATCAGCCCCAGCATTTT.